The present TCR beta chain was sequenced within a study of blood T cells in healthy people across ages. Per the germline V gene, CDR1 is SGHTA and CDR2 is FQGNSA. Trimming stripped 3 bases from V and 3 bases from J, with 8 bases between. The CDR3 consists of 13 residues. This clonotype showed up many times. A J-beta primer mix and a sample-barcoded 5' primer were used in a second PCR of about 7 to 12 cycles. A single record per CDR3 protein comes from TCRdb applying MiXCR to the 5' RACE reads. The table has 1.5 million to 1.8 million distinct CDR3 sequences, roughly 43% seen once. The chain carries TRBV7-2 and TRBJ1-2, with unresolved D. The source material was blood. This sequence originates from a woman younger than 35 in good health. The CDR3 here is CASSFDSYYGYTF. Written as DNA, the CDR3 is TGTGCCAGCAGCTTTGACTCCTACTATGGCTACACCTTC.